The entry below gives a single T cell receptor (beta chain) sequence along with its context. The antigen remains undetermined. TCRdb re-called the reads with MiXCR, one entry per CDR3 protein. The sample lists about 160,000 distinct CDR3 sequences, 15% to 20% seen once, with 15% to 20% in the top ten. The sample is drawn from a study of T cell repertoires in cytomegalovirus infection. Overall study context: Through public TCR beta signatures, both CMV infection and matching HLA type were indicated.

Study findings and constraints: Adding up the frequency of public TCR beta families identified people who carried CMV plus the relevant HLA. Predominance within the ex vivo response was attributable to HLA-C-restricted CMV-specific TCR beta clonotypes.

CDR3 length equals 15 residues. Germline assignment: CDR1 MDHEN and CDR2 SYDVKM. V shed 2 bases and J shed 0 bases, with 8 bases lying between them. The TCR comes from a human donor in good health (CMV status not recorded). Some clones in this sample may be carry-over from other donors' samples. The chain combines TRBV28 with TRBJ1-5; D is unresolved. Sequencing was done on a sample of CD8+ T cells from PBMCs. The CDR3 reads CASSLTQYSNQPQHF. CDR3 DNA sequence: TGTGCCAGCAGTTTAACTCAGTATAGCAATCAGCCCCAGCATTTT.